Following are 7 T cell receptor beta chains from one sample sequenced in a study of T cell responses to AZD1222 COVID-19 vaccine. Generated by immunoSEQ multiplex PCR, the TCRdb table keeps only in-frame clones and is missing some. The sample lists roughly 120,000 clones; around 90% were seen once. Here the sequenced sample was peripheral blood, taken on day 0 of AZD1222 vaccination. Receptors were obtained from an adult in good health.

The V call is TRBV5-6, the J call TRBJ1-3, with D uncertain. From germline, CDR1 is SGHDT and CDR2 YYEEEE. The CDR3 has 14 amino acids. V was cut by 1 base and J by 6 bases, with 11 bases left in between. The CDR3 sequence is CASSLQKIANTIYF. The CDR3 region has the DNA TGTGCCAGCAGCTTGCAGAAAATCGCAAACACCATATATTTT.

V is TRBV5-1 and J is TRBJ2-7, with D maybe TRBD2 (6 bases). The ends were cut back, 2 bases at V and 6 bases at J, with 9 bases in the middle. The length of the CDR3 is 12 residues. From germline, CDR1 is SGHRS and CDR2 YFSETQ. In DNA, the CDR3 is TGCGCCAGCAGCTTAATGGGAGGCGAGCAGTACTTC. Its protein product is CASSLMGGEQYF.

The CDR3 reads CASSFGDRGVDTQYF. The CDR3 DNA reads TGCGCCAGCAGCTTCGGGGACAGGGGGGTAGATACGCAGTATTTT. The J gene is TRBJ2-3, the V gene TRBV5-1, with 11 bases lining up with TRBD1. Unmatched junction bases numbered 4, after V lost 2 bases and J lost 5 bases. The CDR3 runs to 15 residues. CDR1 is SGHRS, CDR2 YFSETQ, per germline.

The V call is TRBV6-5, the J call TRBJ1-2, with D perhaps matching TRBD1 (5 bases). In germline, CDR1 is MNHEY, CDR2 SVGAGI. The CDR3 loop spans 14 amino acids. V lost 2 bases, J lost 2 bases, and 9 bases lay in between. CDR3 bases: TGTGCCAGCAGTTACCTAGACAGAAACTATGGCTACACCTTC. It specifies CASSYLDRNYGYTF.

The rearrangement links TRBV9 to TRBJ2-1, with 9 bases fitting TRBD1. Germline V gene lookup returns CDR1 SGDLS and CDR2 YYNGEE. The CDR3 length is 14 residues. The ends lost 2 bases at V and 9 bases at J; junction bases unmatched: 6. As DNA, the CDR3 is TGTGCCAGCAGCGTGGCCACAGGGGGCAGTGAGCAGTTCTTC. This gives the protein CASSVATGGSEQFF. The variable domain in full, with the rest retrieved from reference TRBV9 and TRBJ2-1, is DSGVTQTPKHLITATGQRVTLRCSPRSGDLSVYWYQQSLDQGLQFLIQYYNGEERAKGNILERFSAQQFPDLHSELNLSSLELGDSALYFCASSVATGGSEQFFGPGTRLTVL.

The chain carries TRBV4-1 and TRBJ1-1; D might be TRBD1 (5 bases). The CDR3 contains 14 residues. V was clipped by 1 base and J by 7 bases, with 13 bases between them. Germline lookup yields CDR1 MGHRA and CDR2 YSYEKL. The DNA for the CDR3 is TGCGCCAGCAGCCAAGGGTACAGGAAACGTGAAGCTTTCTTT. This codes for CASSQGYRKREAFF.

This chain uses TRBV5-4 with TRBJ2-7; 9 positions match TRBD2. The junction had 5 bases not matched to a gene; V was cut back by 2 bases and J by 2 bases. Germline V CDR1 and CDR2: SGHNT, YYREEE (reference sequence). This CDR3 has 15 residues. CDR3 in amino acids: CASSLSGGPAYEQYF. CDR3 coding DNA: TGTGCCAGCAGCTTAAGCGGGGGGCCGGCCTACGAGCAGTACTTC.